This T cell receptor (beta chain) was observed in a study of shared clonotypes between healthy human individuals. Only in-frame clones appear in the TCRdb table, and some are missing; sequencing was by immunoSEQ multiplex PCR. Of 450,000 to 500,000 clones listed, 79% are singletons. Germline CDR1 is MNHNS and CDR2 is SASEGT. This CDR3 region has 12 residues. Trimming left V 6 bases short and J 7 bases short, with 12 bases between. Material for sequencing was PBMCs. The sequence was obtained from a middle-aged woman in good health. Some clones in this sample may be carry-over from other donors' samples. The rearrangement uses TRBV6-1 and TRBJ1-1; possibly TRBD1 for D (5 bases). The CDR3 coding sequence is TGTGCCAGCAGGAAACGAGGGGTTGAAGCTTTCTTT. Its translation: CASRKRGVEAFF.